This TCR beta chain is drawn from a study of blood T cell repertoires in COVID-19. The V end was cut by 0 bases, the J end by 4 bases, with 15 bases between. CDR3 length equals 15 residues. Germline CDR1 and CDR2: GTSNPN and SVGIG (reference sequence). As processed by the authors: Amplification from reference gene primers served as the basis for estimated nucleated cell counts. Assay: immunoSEQ multiplex PCR; the TCRdb copy retains only in-frame clones and omits some. V and J calls and clone size are those listed in that table; D and trimming were worked out from the DNA. This repertoire shows around 200,000 clones, approximately 82% found once; its top ten account for 7% to 10%.

This sequence was found in a woman aged 50 to 60 with acute or convalescent COVID-19. Sequencing was performed on peripheral blood. The chain recombines TRBV30 with TRBJ1-2; TRBD1 is a possible D gene (6 bases). The CDR3, as DNA: TGTGCCTGGAGTGTACTAAAGGGGGGGGTCTATGGCTACACCTTC. As protein: CAWSVLKGGVYGYTF.